This T cell receptor (beta chain) stems from a study of blood T cell repertoires in COVID-19. About the study: Researchers got acute and convalescent COVID-19 samples from the United States, Italy and Spain. PBMCs, B-cell-depleted T cells, or T cells provided the cDNA or gDNA that made up the material.

This clone has a handful of counts. Here immunoSEQ multiplex PCR was the method, and the copy in TCRdb shows in-frame clones only, minus some. The table shows 49,000 or so clones, with 75% to 90% occurring only once. The CDR3 spans 17 residues. The V and J ends lost 2 bases and 1 base, in that order; junction bases with no gene match: 2. Germline CDR1 and CDR2: MDHEN and SYDVKM. This chain uses TRBV28 with TRBJ1-6; 10 nucleotides line up with TRBD1. The source is a man aged 60-69 years with active COVID-19. The sample taken for sequencing was peripheral blood. The chain's CDR3 is CASSLAGQGSYNSPLHF. The CDR3, as DNA: TGTGCCAGCAGTTTAGCGGGACAGGGGTCCTATAATTCACCCCTCCACTTT.